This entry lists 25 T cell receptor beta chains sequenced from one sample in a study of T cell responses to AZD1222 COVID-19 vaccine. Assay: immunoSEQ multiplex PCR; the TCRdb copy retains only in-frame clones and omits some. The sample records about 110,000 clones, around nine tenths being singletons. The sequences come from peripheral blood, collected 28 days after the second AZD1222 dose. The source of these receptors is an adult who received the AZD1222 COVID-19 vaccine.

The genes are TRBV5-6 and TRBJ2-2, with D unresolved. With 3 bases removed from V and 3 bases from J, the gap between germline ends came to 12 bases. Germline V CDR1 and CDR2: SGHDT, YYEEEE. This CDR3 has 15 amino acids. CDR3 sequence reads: CASSSRAPYTGELFF. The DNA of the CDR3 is TGTGCCAGCAGCTCTAGAGCCCCCTACACCGGGGAGCTGTTTTTT.

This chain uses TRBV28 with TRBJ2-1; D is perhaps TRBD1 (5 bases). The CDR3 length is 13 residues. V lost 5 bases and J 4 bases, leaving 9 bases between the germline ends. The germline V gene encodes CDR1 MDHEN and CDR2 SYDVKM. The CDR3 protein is CASSVDSYNEQFF. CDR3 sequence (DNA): TGTGCCAGCAGTGTCGACAGTTACAATGAGCAGTTCTTC.

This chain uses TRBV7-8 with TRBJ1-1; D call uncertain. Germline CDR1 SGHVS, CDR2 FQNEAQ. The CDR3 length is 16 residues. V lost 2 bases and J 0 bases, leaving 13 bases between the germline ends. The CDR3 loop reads CASSLRFGVLNTEAFF. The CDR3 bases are TGTGCCAGCAGCTTACGATTTGGGGTACTGAACACTGAAGCTTTCTTT.

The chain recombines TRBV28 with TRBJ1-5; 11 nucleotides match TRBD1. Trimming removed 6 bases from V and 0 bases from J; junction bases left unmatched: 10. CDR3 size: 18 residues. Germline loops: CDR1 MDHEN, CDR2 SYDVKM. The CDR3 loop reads CASSRRDRGSLSNQPQHF. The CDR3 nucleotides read TGTGCCAGCAGCCGACGGGACAGGGGGTCCCTTAGCAATCAGCCCCAGCATTTT.

For the CDR3, the DNA is TGTGCCAGCAGTTTTGGCAATCAGCCCCAGCATTTT. As protein: CASSFGNQPQHF. The rearrangement joins TRBV28 to TRBJ1-5; D unclear. Germline V lookup: CDR1 MDHEN, CDR2 SYDVKM. The germline V and J ends were trimmed by 3 bases and 2 bases, with 2 bases remaining between them. The CDR3 spans 12 residues.

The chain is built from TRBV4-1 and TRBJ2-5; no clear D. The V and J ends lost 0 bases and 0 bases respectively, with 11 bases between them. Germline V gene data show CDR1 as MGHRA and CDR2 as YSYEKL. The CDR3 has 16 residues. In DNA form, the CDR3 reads TGCGCCAGCAGCCAAGATCCGGGCCGACACCAAGAGACCCAGTACTTC. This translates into CASSQDPGRHQETQYF.

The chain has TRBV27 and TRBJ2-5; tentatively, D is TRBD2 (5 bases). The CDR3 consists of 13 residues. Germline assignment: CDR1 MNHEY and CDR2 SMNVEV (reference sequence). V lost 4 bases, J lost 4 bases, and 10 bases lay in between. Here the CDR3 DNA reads TGTGCCAGCAGTTACGGGATTTTAGAGACCCAGTACTTC. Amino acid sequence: CASSYGILETQYF.

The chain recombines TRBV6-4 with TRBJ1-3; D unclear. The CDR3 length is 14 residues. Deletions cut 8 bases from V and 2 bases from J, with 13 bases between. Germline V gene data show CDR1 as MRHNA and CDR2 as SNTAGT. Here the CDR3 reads CASGNWGAGNTIYF. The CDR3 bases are TGTGCCAGCGGGAATTGGGGAGCTGGAAACACCATATATTTT.

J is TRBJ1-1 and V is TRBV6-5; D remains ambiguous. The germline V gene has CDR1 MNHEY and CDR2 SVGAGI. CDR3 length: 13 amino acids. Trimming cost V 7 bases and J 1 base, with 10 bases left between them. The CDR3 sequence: CASNSRGNTEAFF. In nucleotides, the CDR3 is TGTGCCAGCAACTCGAGAGGGAACACTGAAGCTTTCTTT.

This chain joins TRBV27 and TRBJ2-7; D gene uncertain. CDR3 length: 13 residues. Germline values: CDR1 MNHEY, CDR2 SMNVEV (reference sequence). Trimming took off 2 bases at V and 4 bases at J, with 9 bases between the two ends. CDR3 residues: CASSLGRWYEQYF. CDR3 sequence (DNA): TGTGCCAGCAGTTTAGGGCGTTGGTACGAGCAGTACTTC.

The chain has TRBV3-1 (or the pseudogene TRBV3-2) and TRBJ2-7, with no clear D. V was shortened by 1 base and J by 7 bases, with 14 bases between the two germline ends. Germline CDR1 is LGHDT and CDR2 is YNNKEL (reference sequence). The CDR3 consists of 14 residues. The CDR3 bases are TGTGCCAGCAGCCAAGTGGTTTCAGTAGGGGAGCAGTACTTC. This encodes CASSQVVSVGEQYF.

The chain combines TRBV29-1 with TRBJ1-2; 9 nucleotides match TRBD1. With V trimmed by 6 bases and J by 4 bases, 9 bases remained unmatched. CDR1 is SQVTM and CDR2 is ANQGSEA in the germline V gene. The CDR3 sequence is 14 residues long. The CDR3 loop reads CSVPRRGQGYGYTF. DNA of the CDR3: TGCAGCGTCCCCAGGAGGGGACAGGGCTATGGCTACACCTTC.

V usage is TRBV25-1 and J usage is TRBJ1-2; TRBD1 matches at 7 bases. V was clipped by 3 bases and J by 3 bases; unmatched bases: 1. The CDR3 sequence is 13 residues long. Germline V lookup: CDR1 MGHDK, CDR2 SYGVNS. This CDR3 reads CASSEQGDYGYTF. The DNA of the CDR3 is TGTGCCAGCAGTGAGCAGGGGGACTATGGCTACACCTTC.

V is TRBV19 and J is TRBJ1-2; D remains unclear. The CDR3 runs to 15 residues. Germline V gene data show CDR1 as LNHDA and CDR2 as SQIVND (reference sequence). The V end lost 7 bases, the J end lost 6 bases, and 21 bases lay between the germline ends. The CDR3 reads CASTRSAGLPHGYTF. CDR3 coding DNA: TGTGCCAGTACCCGCTCCGCTGGACTGCCGCATGGCTACACCTTC.

The CDR3 loop reads CAIRGGRDEKLFF. CDR3 nucleotide sequence: TGTGCCATCCGGGGAGGGAGGGATGAAAAACTGTTTTTT. The chain joins TRBV10-3 to TRBJ1-4; D is undetermined. Germline CDR1 reads ENHRY; CDR2 reads SYGVKD. The CDR3 has 13 residues. Trimming shortened V by 8 bases and J by 6 bases, and 13 bases separated the two germline ends.

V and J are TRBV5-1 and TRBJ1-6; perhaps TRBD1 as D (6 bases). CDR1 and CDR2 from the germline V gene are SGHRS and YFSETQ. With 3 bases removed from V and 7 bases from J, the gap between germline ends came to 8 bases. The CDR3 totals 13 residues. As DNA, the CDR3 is TGCGCCAGCAGCTCAACAGGGAATTCACCCCTCCACTTT. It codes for CASSSTGNSPLHF.

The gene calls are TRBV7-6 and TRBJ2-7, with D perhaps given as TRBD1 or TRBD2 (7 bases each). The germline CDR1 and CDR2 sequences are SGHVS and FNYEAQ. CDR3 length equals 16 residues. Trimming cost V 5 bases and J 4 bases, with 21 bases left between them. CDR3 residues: CASSREMGRGGYEQYF. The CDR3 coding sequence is TGTGCCAGCAGCCGGGAGATGGGCAGGGGGGGGTACGAGCAGTACTTC. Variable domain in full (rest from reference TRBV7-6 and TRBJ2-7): GAGVSQSPRYKVTKRGQDVALRCDPISGHVSLYWYRQALGQGPEFLTYFNYEAQQDKSGLPNDRFSAERPEGSISTLTIQRTEQRDSAMYRCASSREMGRGGYEQYFGPGTRLTVT.

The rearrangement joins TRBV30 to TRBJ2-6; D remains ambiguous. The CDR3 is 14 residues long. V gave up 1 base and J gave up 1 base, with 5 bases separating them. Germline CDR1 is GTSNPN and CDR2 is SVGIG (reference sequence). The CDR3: CAWSAESGANVLTF. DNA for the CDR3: TGTGCCTGGAGTGCGGAGTCTGGGGCCAACGTCCTGACTTTC. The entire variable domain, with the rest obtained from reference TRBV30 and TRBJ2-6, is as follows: SQTIHQWPATLVQPVGSPLSLECTVEGTSNPNLYWYRQAAGRGLQLLFYSVGIGQISSEVPQNLSASRPQDRQFILSSKKLLLSDSGFYLCAWSAESGANVLTFGAGSRLTVL.

The CDR3 reads CASSRAGGPYNEQFF. CDR3 nucleotides: TGCGCCAGCAGTCGAGCGGGAGGCCCCTACAATGAGCAGTTCTTC. The V call is TRBV10-1, the J call TRBJ2-1; TRBD2 matches 9 bases. The J segment lost 2 bases and the V segment lost 5 bases, leaving 4 bases of the junction unmatched. Germline CDR1 WNHNN, CDR2 SYGVQD (reference sequence). The CDR3 runs 15 residues.

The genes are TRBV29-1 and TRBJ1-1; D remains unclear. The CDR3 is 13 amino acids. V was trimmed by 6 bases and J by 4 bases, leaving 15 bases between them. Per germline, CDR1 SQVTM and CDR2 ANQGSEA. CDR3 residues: CSVYVGIGTEAFF. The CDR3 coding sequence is TGCAGCGTATATGTAGGGATAGGCACTGAAGCTTTCTTT.

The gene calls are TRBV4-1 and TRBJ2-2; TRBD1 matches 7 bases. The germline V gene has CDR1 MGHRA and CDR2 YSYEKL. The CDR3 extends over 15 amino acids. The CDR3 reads CPRSRQGSNTGELFF. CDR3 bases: TGCCCCCGCAGCCGACAGGGATCGAACACCGGGGAGCTGTTTTTT.

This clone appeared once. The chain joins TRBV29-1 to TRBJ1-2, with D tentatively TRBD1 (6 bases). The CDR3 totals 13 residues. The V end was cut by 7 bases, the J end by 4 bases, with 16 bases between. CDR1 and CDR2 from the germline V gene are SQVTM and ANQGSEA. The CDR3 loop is CSGGDTGTYGYTF. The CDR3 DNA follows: TGCAGCGGGGGGGACACGGGAACCTATGGCTACACCTTC.

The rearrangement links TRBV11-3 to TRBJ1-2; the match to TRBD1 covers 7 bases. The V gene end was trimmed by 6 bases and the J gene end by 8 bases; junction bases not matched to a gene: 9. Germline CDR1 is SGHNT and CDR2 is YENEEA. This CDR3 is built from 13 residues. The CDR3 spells CASRRRGLGGYTF. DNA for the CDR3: TGTGCCAGCAGAAGAAGGGGGCTGGGCGGCTACACCTTC. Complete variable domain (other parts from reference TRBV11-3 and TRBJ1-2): EAGVVQSPRYKIIEKKQPVAFWCNPISGHNTLYWYLQNLGQGPELLIRYENEEAVDDSQLPKDRFSAERLKGVDSTLKIQPAELGDSAVYLCASRRRGLGGYTFGSGTRLTVV.

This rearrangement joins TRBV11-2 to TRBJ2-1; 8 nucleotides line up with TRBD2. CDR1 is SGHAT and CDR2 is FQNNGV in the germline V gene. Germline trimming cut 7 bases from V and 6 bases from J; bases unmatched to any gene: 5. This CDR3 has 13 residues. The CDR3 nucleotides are TGTGCCAGCAAACGGGGGGGCCCCAATGAGCAGTTCTTC. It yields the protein CASKRGGPNEQFF. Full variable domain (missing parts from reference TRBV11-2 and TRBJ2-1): EAGVAQSPRYKIIEKRQSVAFWCNPISGHATLYWYQQILGQGPKLLIQFQNNGVVDDSQLPKDRFSAERLKGVDSTLKIQPAKLEDSAVYLCASKRGGPNEQFFGPGTRLTVL.

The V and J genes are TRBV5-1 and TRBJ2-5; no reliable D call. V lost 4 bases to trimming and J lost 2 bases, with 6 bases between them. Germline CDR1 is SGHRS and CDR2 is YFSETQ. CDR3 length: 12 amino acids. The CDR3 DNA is TGCGCCAGCAGCCGGCAGCAAGAGACCCAGTACTTC. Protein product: CASSRQQETQYF.